Sequencing of this T cell receptor beta chain was carried out in a study of blood T cell repertoires in COVID-19. Study overall: T cells, B-cell-depleted T cells, or PBMCs supplied cDNA or gDNA.

Authors' methods: Reference gene primer amplification gave estimated nucleated cell counts. Repertoires were generated with immunoSEQ multiplex PCR, while TCRdb's copy carries only in-frame clones and drops some. Clone size and V and J calls were adopted from that table, with D and trimming inferred from the DNA. The sample shows about 270,000 clones, 80% to 90% of them seen only once. The specimen was peripheral blood. The receptor comes from a woman aged 45-65 years with acute or convalescent COVID-19.

The CDR3 coding sequence is TGTGCCAGCAGTTACTCTCACAGTCTAGCCAAAAACATTCAGTACTTC. Its protein is CASSYSHSLAKNIQYF. This chain links TRBV6-5 with TRBJ2-4; D not certain. Per germline, CDR1 MNHEY and CDR2 SVGAGI. CDR3 length: 16 residues. Trimming removed 0 bases at V and 0 bases at J, with 9 bases between.